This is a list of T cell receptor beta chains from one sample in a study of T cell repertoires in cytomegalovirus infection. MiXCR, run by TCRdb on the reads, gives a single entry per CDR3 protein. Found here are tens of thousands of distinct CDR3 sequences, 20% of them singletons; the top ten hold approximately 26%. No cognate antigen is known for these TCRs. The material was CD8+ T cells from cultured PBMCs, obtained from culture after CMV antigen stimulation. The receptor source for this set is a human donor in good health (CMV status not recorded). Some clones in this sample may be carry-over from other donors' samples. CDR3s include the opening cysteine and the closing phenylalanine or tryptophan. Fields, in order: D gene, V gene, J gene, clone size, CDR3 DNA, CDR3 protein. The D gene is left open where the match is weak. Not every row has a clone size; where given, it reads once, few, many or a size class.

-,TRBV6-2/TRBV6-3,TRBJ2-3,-,TGTGCCAGCATAAAAGAAGATACGCAGTATTTT,CASIKEDTQYF
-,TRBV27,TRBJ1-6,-,TGTGCCAGCAGCCACGGGGGGGTGGGTAATTCACCCCTCCACTTT,CASSHGGVGNSPLHF
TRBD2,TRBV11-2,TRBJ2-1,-,TGTGCCAGCAGCTTAGTATCTAGCGGGACCTACAATGAGCAGTTCTTC,CASSLVSSGTYNEQFF
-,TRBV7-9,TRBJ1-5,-,TGTGCCAGCAGTTCCCGGGACAACTGGGGCAATCAGCCCCAGCATTTT,CASSSRDNWGNQPQHF
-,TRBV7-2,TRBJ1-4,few,TGTGCCAGCAGCTCCTCAGGGGCTAAAACTAATGAAAAACTGTTTTTT,CASSSSGAKTNEKLFF
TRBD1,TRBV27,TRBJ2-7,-,TGTGCCAGCAGTTTAGCTGGCGGACAGGCTTCCTCCTACGAGCAGTACTTC,CASSLAGGQASSYEQYF
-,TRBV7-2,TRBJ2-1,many,TGTGCCAGCAGCCAGGCCTACAATGAGCAGTTCTTC,CASSQAYNEQFF
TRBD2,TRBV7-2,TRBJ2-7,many,TGTGCCAGCAGACTAGCGGGAGCTTCCTCCTACGAGCAGTACTTC,CASRLAGASSYEQYF
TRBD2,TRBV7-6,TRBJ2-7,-,TGTGCCAGCAAACTAGCGGGAGTAGGGGAGCAGTACTTC,CASKLAGVGEQYF
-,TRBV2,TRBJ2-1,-,TGTGCCAGCAGCCCATATGAGCAGTTCTTC,CASSPYEQFF
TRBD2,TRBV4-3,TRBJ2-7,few,TGCGCCAGCAGCCAAGGGACTAGCGGGACCTACGAGCAGTACTTC,CASSQGTSGTYEQYF
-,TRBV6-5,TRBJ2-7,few,TGTGCCAGCAGTCAACAGGCGGGCCGTTCGTTTGAGCAGTACTTC,CASSQQAGRSFEQYF
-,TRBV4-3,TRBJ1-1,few,TGCGCCAGCAGCCTCTCCTTGAGCAACACTGAAGCTTTCTTT,CASSLSLSNTEAFF
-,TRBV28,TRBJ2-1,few,TGTGCCAGCAGTTTCGGGCTGTACAATGAGCAGTTCTTC,CASSFGLYNEQFF
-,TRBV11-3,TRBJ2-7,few,TGTGCCAGCAGCTTGGAGACAGGTAGCTCCTACGAGCAGTACTTC,CASSLETGSSYEQYF
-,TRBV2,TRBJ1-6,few,TGTGCCAGCAGTGAGGGCAGGACTAATTCACCCCTCCACTTT,CASSEGRTNSPLHF
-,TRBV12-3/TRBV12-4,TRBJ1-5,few,TGTGCCAGCAGTCCCCCCGGGACTCCAAATCAGCCCCAGCATTTT,CASSPPGTPNQPQHF
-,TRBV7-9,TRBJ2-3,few,TGTGCCAGCAGGCCTTTGACCCGGGCAGATACGCAGTATTTT,CASRPLTRADTQYF
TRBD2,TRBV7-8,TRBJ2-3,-,TGTGCCAGCAGCTTAAGGGGCGGGGGGGCCGCAGATACGCAGTATTTT,CASSLRGGGAADTQYF
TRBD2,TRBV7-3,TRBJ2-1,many,TGTGCCAGCAGCTTAGGACTAGGCAATGAGCAGTTCTTC,CASSLGLGNEQFF
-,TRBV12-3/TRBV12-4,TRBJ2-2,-,TGTGCCAGCAGAAACACCGCGAACACCGGGGAGCTGTTTTTT,CASRNTANTGELFF
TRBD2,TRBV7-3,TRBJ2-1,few,TGTGCCAGCAGCTTAACCTCGAAAGGGCGCGGGAGGTTCGATGAGCAGTTCTTC,CASSLTSKGRGRFDEQFF
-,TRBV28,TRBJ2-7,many,TGTGCCAGCAGTTTAGAGAGGACATCTTTTAGCTCCTACGAGCAGTACTTC,CASSLERTSFSSYEQYF
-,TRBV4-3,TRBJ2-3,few,TGCGCCAGCAGCCAAGGTATGGGCAACACAGATACGCAGTATTTT,CASSQGMGNTDTQYF
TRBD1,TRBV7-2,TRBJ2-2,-,TGTGCCAGCAGCTCGGACAGGGACGGGCTGGGATGGGGGCCCGGGGAGCTGTTTTTT,CASSSDRDGLGWGPGELFF
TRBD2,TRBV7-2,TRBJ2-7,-,TGTGCCAGCAGCCCAAGCGGGAACTACGAGCAGTACTTC,CASSPSGNYEQYF
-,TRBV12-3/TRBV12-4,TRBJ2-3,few,TGTGCCAGCAGTATACCGGGGGGCACAGATACGCAGTATTTT,CASSIPGGTDTQYF
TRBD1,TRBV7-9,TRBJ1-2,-,TGTGCCAGCAGCCTCGGACAGGGTCACACCTTC,CASSLGQGHTF
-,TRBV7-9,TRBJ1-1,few,TGTGCCAGCAGCTTATTGGGGAGGCACGTCGGGAACACTGAAGCTTTCTTT,CASSLLGRHVGNTEAFF
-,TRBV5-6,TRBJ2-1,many,TGTGCCAGCAGCTTGAGTCTAGCCGACTACAATGAGCAGTTCTTC,CASSLSLADYNEQFF
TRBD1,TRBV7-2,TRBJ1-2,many,TGTGCCAGCAGCCCAAGGACAGGGCCGGGTGGCTACACCTTC,CASSPRTGPGGYTF
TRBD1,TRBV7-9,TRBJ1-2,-,TGTGCCAGCAGCTTAGTTCTCCGACAGGGAGCTAACTATGGCTACACCTTC,CASSLVLRQGANYGYTF
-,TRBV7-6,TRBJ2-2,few,TGTGCCAGCAGCTTGAGTGCCGGGGAGCTGTTTTTT,CASSLSAGELFF
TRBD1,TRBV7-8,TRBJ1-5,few,TGTGCCAGCAGCTCCGGGACAGGTAACAATCAGCCCCAGCATTTT,CASSSGTGNNQPQHF
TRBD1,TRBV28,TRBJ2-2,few,TGTGCCAGCAGCTCGACAGGGGTGAACACCGGGGAGCTGTTTTTT,CASSSTGVNTGELFF
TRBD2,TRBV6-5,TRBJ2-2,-,TGTGCCAGCAGTTACGAGTCTAGCGGGGGCACCGGGGAGCTGTTTTTT,CASSYESSGGTGELFF
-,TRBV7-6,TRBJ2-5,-,TGTGCCAGCAGTTTCCGAGAGACCCAGTACTTC,CASSFRETQYF
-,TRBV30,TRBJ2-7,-,TGTGCCTGGAGTCGAGAATATCGGGACGAGCAGTACTTC,CAWSREYRDEQYF
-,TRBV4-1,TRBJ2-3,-,TGCGCCAGCAGACCCAACTTCGCGGGTAGCACAGATACGCAGTATTTT,CASRPNFAGSTDTQYF
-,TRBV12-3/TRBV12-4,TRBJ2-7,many,TGTGCCAGCAGTTCTACGTCTCCTGCCGAGCAGTACTTC,CASSSTSPAEQYF
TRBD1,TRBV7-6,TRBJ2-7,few,TGTGCCAGCAGCTCCGGGACAGGGCTCTACGAGCAGTACTTC,CASSSGTGLYEQYF
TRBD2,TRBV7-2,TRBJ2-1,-,TGTGCCAGCAGCCCCAATAGCGGGATCGCCTACAATGAGCAGTTCTTC,CASSPNSGIAYNEQFF
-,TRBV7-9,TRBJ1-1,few,TGTGCCAGCAGCCTGGAGCCGAACACTGAAGCTTTCTTT,CASSLEPNTEAFF
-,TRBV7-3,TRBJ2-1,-,TGTGCCAGCAGCCCAACGGCGGACTATGAGCAGTTCTTC,CASSPTADYEQFF
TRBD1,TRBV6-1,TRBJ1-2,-,TGTGCCACCTGGACAGGGACGAACTATGGCTACACCTTC,CATWTGTNYGYTF
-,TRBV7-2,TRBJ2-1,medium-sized,TGTGCCAGCAGCTTAGTTGTGGCGGGGGCAGCCTACAATGAGCAGTTCTTC,CASSLVVAGAAYNEQFF
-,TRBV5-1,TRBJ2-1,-,TGCGCCAGCAGCTTGGCGGGAGGGGGCGATGAGCAGTTCTTC,CASSLAGGGDEQFF
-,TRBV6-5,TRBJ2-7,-,TGTGCCAGCAGTTACTTCCAGACGCGAGCCTACGAGCAGTACTTC,CASSYFQTRAYEQYF
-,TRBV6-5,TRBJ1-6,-,TGTGCCAGCAGTTACTCCCCCCCCCGAAGGACCTATAATTCACCCCTCCACTTT,CASSYSPPRRTYNSPLHF
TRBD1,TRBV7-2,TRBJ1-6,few,TGTGCCAGCAGCCCCGGACAGGGCCGTCCACCCCTCCACTTT,CASSPGQGRPPLHF
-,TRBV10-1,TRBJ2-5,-,TGCGCCAGCAGTGAGTCGAAGGGCGGGAAGACCCAGTACTTC,CASSESKGGKTQYF